This T cell receptor beta chain was captured in a study of blood T cell repertoires in COVID-19 (dated by TCRdb to 2019 to 2021). For the study in its entirety: Samples covering the acute and convalescent phases of COVID-19 were provided by collaborators in the United States, Italy and Spain. Where HLA class I and class II types were available, the types were taken from metadata supplied by the sample provider, not from assay-based typing. Sample metadata almost always included a de-identified subject ID, COVID-19 status, age in years and sex. The prospective study material was composed of cDNA or gDNA derived from T cells, B-cell-depleted T cells, or PBMCs. The repertoires were released in a freely available public database meant as a resource for research on the immune response to SARS-CoV-2. Samples came from the ongoing ImmuneRACE study (first 160 participants) plus 1,254 subjects from 6 global collaborators. The dataset comprised deeply sampled blood TCRbeta repertoires from subjects exposed to, actively infected with, or recovered from COVID-19. Beyond this particular receptor, the publication reports: How much clinical and demographic metadata was included differed by source and by participant, and the metadata was provided uncurated.

Concerning this clone: No cognate antigen has been identified for it. Base qualities were left out, and no much larger clone turns up one base away.

TCRbeta CDR3 regions were amplified from genomic DNA using the immunoSEQ Assay, a bias-controlled multiplex PCR. From the authors' description of their analysis: Within the assay, amplification of reference gene primers was used to estimate how many nucleated cells each sample contained. To quantify the absolute abundance of each unique TCRbeta CDR3 rearrangement, sequence reads were collapsed and filtered. For each sample, productive Simpson clonality was calculated as the square root of Simpson's diversity index across productive rearrangements. Held by TCRdb, this immuneACCESS table contains in-frame sequences only and omits some clones. Under half of the omission traces to an unresolved V gene where checked; the cause of the rest is unknown. V and J calls and clone size follow that table, whereas D and trimming were derived from the DNA. In all, the sample holds some 100,000 clones, and 85% of those were seen once. 1.5% to 2% of the sample rests with the top ten.

Looking up the germline V gene yields CDR1 SGHTA and CDR2 FQGNSA. Measured from the cysteine to the phenylalanine, the CDR3 is 16 residues long. Of all the DNA, just the CDR3 is kept, 48 bases in frame from base 1. V sheds 6 bases and J sheds 1 base, leaving 17 bases between their ends. The collaborating institutions used their own protocols to collect whole blood in K2EDTA tubes. Collaborator samples were shipped for TCRbeta analysis as frozen whole blood, isolated PBMCs, or DNA extracted from either sample type. Sequenced sample: peripheral blood. This clonotype was obtained from a woman between 65 and 79 years old with active or convalescent COVID-19. This chain joins TRBV7-2 to TRBJ2-3, with TRBD1 as a weak D call on 7 bases. The CDR3 protein is CASRPNRGGGTDTQYF. The sequenced DNA is TGTGCCAGCAGACCCAACAGGGGAGGCGGCACAGATACGCAGTATTTT.